A selection of T cell receptor beta chains follows, all from one sample in a study of vaccination and CD4 T cells after COVID-19. TCRdb processed the PCR reads anew with MiXCR; each CDR3 protein has one entry. The sample lists about 20,000 distinct CDR3 sequences, just over 45% seen once, with around 2.9% in the top ten. No antigen has been assigned to these receptors. Here the sequenced sample was CD4+ T cells from blood, cultured in vitro, taken after SARS-CoV-2 vaccination. The receptors here all came from a human donor who had recovered from COVID-19. Each CDR3 is given with its conserved first and last residue. The D gene is left open where the match is weak. Expanded clones are given a class, and other clones once, few, many or no size at all.

v_gene	d_gene	abundance	j_gene	CDR3nt	CDR3aa
TRBV12-3/TRBV12-4	-	-	TRBJ1-2	TGTGCCGTCCGTGGGGCGGATGGCTACACCTTC	CAVRGADGYTF
TRBV27	-	-	TRBJ2-7	TGTGCCAGCAGTTTAGGGCTGCGGGGCTACGAGCAGTACTTC	CASSLGLRGYEQYF
TRBV7-9	-	-	TRBJ1-1	TGTGCCAGCAGCTCGGGCCACTACACTGAAGCTTTCTTT	CASSSGHYTEAFF
TRBV7-9	TRBD1	-	TRBJ1-5	TGTGCCAGCAGCCCCCAGGGGGACAATCAGCCCCAGCATTTT	CASSPQGDNQPQHF
TRBV6-2/TRBV6-3	-	few	TRBJ1-5	TGTGCCAGCAGTTACTCCGGGGGCGCGCAGCCCCAGCATTTT	CASSYSGGAQPQHF
TRBV7-2	TRBD1	-	TRBJ1-1	TGTGCCAGCAGCTCCCCCCGGGACAGGGGATTTCCTGAAGCTTTCTTT	CASSSPRDRGFPEAFF
TRBV7-2	TRBD2	-	TRBJ2-1	TGTGCCAGCAGGACACCGGGACTAATCTACAATGAGCAGTTCTTC	CASRTPGLIYNEQFF
TRBV27	TRBD2	few	TRBJ2-3	TGTGCCAGCAGCGGACTAGCGAACACAGATACGCAGTATTTT	CASSGLANTDTQYF
TRBV20-1	TRBD2	-	TRBJ2-1	TGCAGTGCTAGACGCGGCGAAGCGGGAGGGCCCGATGAGCAGTTCTTC	CSARRGEAGGPDEQFF
TRBV20-1	-	-	TRBJ2-3	TGCAGTGCTACAGTAGGACTAATCACAGATACGCAGTATTTT	CSATVGLITDTQYF
TRBV5-1	-	few	TRBJ1-2	TGCGCCAGCAGCTTCTCCGGGACGGATGGCTACACCTTC	CASSFSGTDGYTF
TRBV7-9	TRBD1	-	TRBJ1-6	TGTGCCAGCAGCTTATTACAGGGGCAGTATAATTCACCCCTCCACTTT	CASSLLQGQYNSPLHF
TRBV27	-	medium-sized	TRBJ1-2	TGTGCCAGCGGACAGACAGGAAACTATGGCTACACCTTC	CASGQTGNYGYTF
TRBV29-1	-	-	TRBJ2-3	TGCAGCGGCTCTAATGGGGATGAGTATTTT	CSGSNGDEYF
TRBV30	-	-	TRBJ1-2	TGTGCCTGGAGTAGGGGGGCCAACTATGGCTACACCTTC	CAWSRGANYGYTF
TRBV12-3/TRBV12-4	-	-	TRBJ2-7	TGTGCCAGCAGTCCCCCGGGGGCGGGCGCCTACGAGCAGTACTTC	CASSPPGAGAYEQYF
TRBV2	TRBD2	-	TRBJ2-5	TGTGCCAGCAGGATGGCAGGGACTAGAGCGGAGACCCAGTACTTC	CASRMAGTRAETQYF
TRBV19	TRBD1	-	TRBJ1-2	TGTGCCAGTAGTTCGGACAGGGCCGCCGGAGGCTACACCTTC	CASSSDRAAGGYTF
TRBV29-1	TRBD2	-	TRBJ2-5	TGCAGCGTGGATACTAGCGGGAGACAGGAGACCCAGTACTTC	CSVDTSGRQETQYF
TRBV7-8	TRBD2	-	TRBJ2-7	TGTGCCAGCAGCCGCCGGGTAAGCGGGAATGGCGAAGACGAGCAGTACTTC	CASSRRVSGNGEDEQYF
TRBV20-1	-	few	TRBJ1-1	TGCAGTGCTGGGGACACCGGTGGGACTGAAGCTTTCTTT	CSAGDTGGTEAFF
TRBV7-8	-	medium-sized	TRBJ1-1	TGTGCCAGCGGAAGAATGACGAACACTGAAGCTTTCTTT	CASGRMTNTEAFF
TRBV15	-	-	TRBJ2-5	TGTGCCACCAGCATGTACCAAGAGACCCAGTACTTC	CATSMYQETQYF
TRBV2	-	-	TRBJ2-1	TGTGCCAGCTCGTCGGAGGTTGAGCAGTTCTTC	CASSSEVEQFF
TRBV28	TRBD2	once	TRBJ2-5	TGTGCCACCGAGGCGGCGGGAGGAGGCCAAGAGACCCAGTACTTC	CATEAAGGGQETQYF
TRBV6-1	-	-	TRBJ1-5	TGTGCCAGCAGACAACCAGGCTATCGGAATCAGCCCCAGCATTTT	CASRQPGYRNQPQHF
TRBV27	-	-	TRBJ1-6	TGTGCCAGCAGTCAAAGGTATAATTCACCCCTCCACTTT	CASSQRYNSPLHF
TRBV10-1	-	few	TRBJ2-5	TGCGCCAGCAAGGACAAACGAAGGCAGACCCAGTACTTC	CASKDKRRQTQYF
TRBV20-1	TRBD1	few	TRBJ1-2	TGCAGTGCTAGAGCCCGGACAGGGAATACTAACTATGGCTACACCTTC	CSARARTGNTNYGYTF
TRBV27	TRBD2	few	TRBJ2-1	TGTGCCAGCATGGCGGGAGGGGCCAATGAGCAGTTCTTC	CASMAGGANEQFF
TRBV6-5	TRBD2	-	TRBJ2-5	TGTGCCAGCAGTTACGGTGCGGGGGGGTACCAAGAGACCCAGTACTTC	CASSYGAGGYQETQYF
TRBV20-1	-	-	TRBJ2-1	TGCAGTGCTAACCCGGGGACGTACTCCTACAATGAGCAGTTCTTC	CSANPGTYSYNEQFF
TRBV27	-	-	TRBJ1-1	TGTGCCAGCAGTTTAAGTTTGGGACACATGAACACTGAAGCTTTCTTT	CASSLSLGHMNTEAFF
TRBV20-1	TRBD1	-	TRBJ1-1	TGCAGTGCCCCACCGGGACAGATGAACACTGAAGCTTTCTTT	CSAPPGQMNTEAFF
TRBV4-2	TRBD2	-	TRBJ2-1	TGTGCCAGCAGCCAAGATGCTAGCGGAGGTGAGCAGTTCTTC	CASSQDASGGEQFF